Below, 8 T cell receptor beta chains from the same sample are listed, as sequenced in a study of graft-versus-host responses after intestinal transplantation. TCRdb's copy holds only in-frame clones and misses some; the assay was immunoSEQ multiplex PCR. The table lists 90,000 to 130,000 clones, 85% to 95% of them singletons. These receptors' targets are unknown. The sequencing used unstimulated CD8+ T cells sorted from spleen or lymph node cells, collected before transplant. The receptors shown here come from a human donor who was the organ donor for an intestinal transplant.

The chain links TRBV6-1 to TRBJ2-6; D gene uncertain. The CDR3 is made up of 16 amino acids. Germline values: CDR1 MNHNS, CDR2 SASEGT. The V gene lost 1 base and the J gene lost 0 bases, with 7 bases spanning the gap. The CDR3 bases are TGTGCCAGCAGTGAAGAATCTATCTCTGGGGCCAACGTCCTGACTTTC. It encodes CASSEESISGANVLTF.

V and J are TRBV9 and TRBJ2-5; possibly TRBD1 for D (6 bases). The V gene lost 7 bases and the J gene lost 1 base, with 17 bases spanning the gap. Germline CDR1 is SGDLS and CDR2 is YYNGEE. There are 15 residues in the CDR3. CDR3 nucleotides: TGTGCCAGCGGCCCCAACCTGGACAGCCAAGAGACCCAGTACTTC. Its protein is CASGPNLDSQETQYF.

The rearrangement uses TRBV27 and TRBJ2-5; the D gene is possibly TRBD1 (5 bases). Looked up from germline, CDR1 is MNHEY and CDR2 is SMNVEV (reference sequence). V lost 5 bases, J lost 2 bases, and 12 bases lay in between. CDR3 length equals 14 residues. CDR3 DNA sequence: TGTGCCAGCAGTCCTTCAGGGAAACAAGAGACCCAGTACTTC. Its protein product is CASSPSGKQETQYF.

The V and J genes are TRBV21-1 and TRBJ1-1; TRBD1 is taken as the D call from the table, unchecked against the DNA. TRBV21-1 is annotated as a pseudogene. CDR3 length equals 14 residues. The CDR3 loop is CASSNLGTGTLPFF. The DNA of the CDR3 is TGTGCCAGCAGCAACTTAGGGACAGGCACCTTGCCTTTCTTT.

V gene TRBV28 combines with J gene TRBJ2-7; D not resolved. Trimming took 3 bases from V and 5 from J, leaving 11 bases between them. This CDR3 spans 13 amino acids. Germline V lookup: CDR1 MDHEN, CDR2 SYDVKM. CDR3 protein: CASSFRAKDEQYF. The CDR3 region has the DNA TGTGCCAGCAGTTTCCGGGCCAAGGACGAGCAGTACTTC.

The V and J genes are TRBV27 and TRBJ2-2; D is undetermined. Germline V lookup: CDR1 MNHEY, CDR2 SMNVEV (reference sequence). Trimming removed 5 bases from V and 2 bases from J, with 3 bases in between. The CDR3 covers 12 residues. Written as DNA, the CDR3 is TGTGCCAGCAGTCCCAACACCGGGGAGCTGTTTTTT. As protein: CASSPNTGELFF.

This chain uses TRBV28 with TRBJ1-4, with TRBD1 identical over 9 bases. Trimming cost V 6 bases and J 4 bases; bases outside gene matches: 6. The CDR3 is made up of 15 amino acids. Germline CDR1 is MDHEN and CDR2 is SYDVKM. CDR3 residues: CASSWDREDNEKLFF. CDR3 bases: TGTGCCAGCAGCTGGGACAGGGAGGATAATGAAAAACTGTTTTTT.

The rearrangement links TRBV27 to TRBJ2-1; D ambiguous. The CDR3 has 12 amino acids. Germline V gene data show CDR1 as MNHEY and CDR2 as SMNVEV (reference sequence). The V gene lost 1 base and the J gene lost 14 bases, with 12 bases spanning the gap. CDR3 loop: CASSLFGSEEFF. Written as DNA, the CDR3 is TGTGCCAGCAGTTTATTCGGTTCAGAGGAGTTCTTC.